The T cell receptor beta chain under discussion was sequenced for a study of blood T cell repertoires in COVID-19. Sequencing was performed with immunoSEQ multiplex PCR; in TCRdb, only in-frame clones are kept and a portion is missing. Of 300,000 to 400,000 clones in the sample, 88% are singletons; the top ten hold 4%. The receptor was derived from a woman between 45 and 65 years old with active or convalescent COVID-19. The sample consisted of peripheral blood.

CDR3 region: CAWSLRATDTQYF. The CDR3 region has the DNA TGTGCCTGGAGTTTGAGAGCCACAGATACGCAGTATTTT. The chain carries TRBV30 and TRBJ2-3; D remains unclear. The length of the CDR3 is 13 residues. Germline values: CDR1 GTSNPN, CDR2 SVGIG (reference sequence). Trimming left V 2 bases short and J 2 bases short, with 8 bases between.